The entry below gives a single T cell receptor beta chain sequence along with its context. Its antigen remains unknown. Germline and junction disagree at one end, which may indicate a read error. These data come from a study of cytomegalovirus exposure and HLA in healthy donors. The PCR employed 60 Vbeta primers together with 13 Jbeta primers. TCRdb's table, derived via immunoSEQ multiplex PCR, lists solely in-frame clones and lacks some. This sample has about 140,000 clones, with 75% found just once. Whole-study findings and limits: In a later analysis, TCR beta V- and J-gene trimming showed a link to a missense DCLRE1C variant. A later analysis by the authors found several of the most significant clusters apparently linked to common viral pathogens. Researchers catalogued approximately 170 TCR beta chains as cytomegalovirus-associated.

Sample: PBMCs. This TCR came from a man aged 30 to 39 in good health and CMV-seronegative.

CDR3 amino acids: CASSLSGANGLTF. Here the CDR3 DNA reads TGTGCCAGTTCTCTTTCTGGGGCCAACGGCCTGACTTTC. The chain couples TRBV9 to TRBJ2-6; D is possibly TRBD1 (5 bases). The CDR3 consists of 13 residues. Germline CDR1 and CDR2: SGDLS and YYNGEE.